This TCR beta chain was recovered during a study of T cell changes during pregnancy in multiple sclerosis. Method: immunoSEQ multiplex PCR; TCRdb's copy keeps in-frame clones and lacks some. Of approximately 70,000 clones listed, 94% are singletons. The CDR3 has 16 amino acids. The germline CDR1 and CDR2 sequences are LNHDA and SQIVND (reference sequence). The V gene end was trimmed by 7 bases and the J gene end by 4 bases; junction bases not matched to a gene: 9. The TCR was taken from a female donor with multiple sclerosis, enrolled in a pregnancy study. The V gene is TRBV19, the J gene TRBJ2-6; 8 nucleotides match TRBD1. This specimen consisted of CD4+ T cells from peripheral blood mononuclear cells, obtained after pregnancy. DNA for the CDR3: TGTGCCAGTATGGCAGGGGGCGCCCGGGGGGCCAACGTCCTGACTTTC. It encodes CASMAGGARGANVLTF.